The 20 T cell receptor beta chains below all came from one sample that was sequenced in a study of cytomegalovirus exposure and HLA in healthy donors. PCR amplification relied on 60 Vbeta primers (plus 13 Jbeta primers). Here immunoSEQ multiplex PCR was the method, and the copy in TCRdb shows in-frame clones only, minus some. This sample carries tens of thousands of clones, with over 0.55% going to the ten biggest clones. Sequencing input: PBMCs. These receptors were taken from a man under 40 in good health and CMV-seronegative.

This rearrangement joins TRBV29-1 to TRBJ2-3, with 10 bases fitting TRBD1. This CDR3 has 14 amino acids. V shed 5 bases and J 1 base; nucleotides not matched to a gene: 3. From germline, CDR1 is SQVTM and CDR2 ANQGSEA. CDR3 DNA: TGCAGCGTTACCGGGACAGGGGGCACAGATACGCAGTATTTT. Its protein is CSVTGTGGTDTQYF.

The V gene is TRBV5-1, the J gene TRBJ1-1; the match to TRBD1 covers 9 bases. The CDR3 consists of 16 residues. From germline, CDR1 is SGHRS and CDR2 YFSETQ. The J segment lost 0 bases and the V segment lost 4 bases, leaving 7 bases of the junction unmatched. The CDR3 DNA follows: TGCGCCAGCAGCGAGGGACAGGGAACTCTGAACACTGAAGCTTTCTTT. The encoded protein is CASSEGQGTLNTEAFF.

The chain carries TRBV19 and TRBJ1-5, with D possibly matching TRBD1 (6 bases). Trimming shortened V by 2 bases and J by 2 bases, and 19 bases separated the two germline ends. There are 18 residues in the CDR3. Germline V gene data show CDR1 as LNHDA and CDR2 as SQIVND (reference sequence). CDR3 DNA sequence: TGTGCCAGTAGTATACCTGGTTTCAGGGGTGAGGGCAATCAGCCCCAGCATTTT. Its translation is CASSIPGFRGEGNQPQHF.

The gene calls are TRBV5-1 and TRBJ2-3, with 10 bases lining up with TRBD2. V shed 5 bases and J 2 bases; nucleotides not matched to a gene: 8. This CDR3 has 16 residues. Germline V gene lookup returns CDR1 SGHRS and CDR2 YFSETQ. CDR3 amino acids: CASRPLAGAVTDTQYF. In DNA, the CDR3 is TGCGCCAGCAGGCCTCTAGCGGGAGCCGTCACAGATACGCAGTATTTT.

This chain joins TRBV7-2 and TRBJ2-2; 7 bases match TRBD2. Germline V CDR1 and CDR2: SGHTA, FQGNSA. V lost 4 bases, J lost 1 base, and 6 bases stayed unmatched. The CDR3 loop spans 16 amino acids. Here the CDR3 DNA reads TGTGCCAGCAGCTCTCTCTCGGGGGGGAACACCGGGGAGCTGTTTTTT. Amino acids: CASSSLSGGNTGELFF. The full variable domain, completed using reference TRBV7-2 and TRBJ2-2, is GAGVSQSPSNKVTEKGKDVELRCDPISGHTALYWYRQSLGQGLEFLIYFQGNSAPDKSGLPSDRFSAERTGGSVSTLTIQRTQQEDSAVYLCASSSLSGGNTGELFFGEGSRLTVL.

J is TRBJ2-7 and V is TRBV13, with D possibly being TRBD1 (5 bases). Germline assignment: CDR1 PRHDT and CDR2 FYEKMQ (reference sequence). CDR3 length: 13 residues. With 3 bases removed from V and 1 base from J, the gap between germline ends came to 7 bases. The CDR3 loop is CASSFDRSYEQYF. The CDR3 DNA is TGTGCCAGCAGCTTTGACAGATCCTACGAGCAGTACTTC.

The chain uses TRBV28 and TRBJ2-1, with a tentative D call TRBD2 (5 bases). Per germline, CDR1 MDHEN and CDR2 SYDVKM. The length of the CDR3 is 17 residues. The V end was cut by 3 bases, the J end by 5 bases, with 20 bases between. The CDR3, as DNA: TGTGCCAGCAGTTTGTTCTCGGAGACATGGGGAGACAATGAGCAGTTCTTC. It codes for CASSLFSETWGDNEQFF.

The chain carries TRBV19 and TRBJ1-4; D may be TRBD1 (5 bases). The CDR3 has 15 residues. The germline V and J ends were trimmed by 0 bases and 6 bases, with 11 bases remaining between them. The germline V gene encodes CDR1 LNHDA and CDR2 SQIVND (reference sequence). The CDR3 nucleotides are TGTGCCAGTAGTATAGAGCGGGGGACCTATGAAAAACTGTTTTTT. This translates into CASSIERGTYEKLFF. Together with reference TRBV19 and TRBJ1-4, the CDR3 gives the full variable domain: DGGITQSPKYLFRKEGQNVTLSCEQNLNHDAMYWYRQDPGQGLRLIYYSQIVNDFQKGDIAEGYSVSREKKESFPLTVTSAQKNPTAFYLCASSIERGTYEKLFFGSGTQLSVL.

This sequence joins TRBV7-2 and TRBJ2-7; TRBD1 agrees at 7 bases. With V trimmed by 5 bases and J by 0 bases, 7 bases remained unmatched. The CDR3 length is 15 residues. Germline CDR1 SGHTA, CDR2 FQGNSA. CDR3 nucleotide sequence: TGTGCCAGCAGCCCTACAGGGGCCAGCTCCTACGAGCAGTACTTC. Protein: CASSPTGASSYEQYF.

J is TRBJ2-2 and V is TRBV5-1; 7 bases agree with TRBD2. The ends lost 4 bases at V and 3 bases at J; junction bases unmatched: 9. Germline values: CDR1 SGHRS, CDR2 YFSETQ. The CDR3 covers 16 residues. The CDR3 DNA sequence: TGCGCCAGCAGCCCCTCGTGGGGGAGGGACACCGGGGAGCTGTTTTTT. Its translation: CASSPSWGRDTGELFF. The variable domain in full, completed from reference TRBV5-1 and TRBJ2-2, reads KAGVTQTPRYLIKTRGQQVTLSCSPISGHRSVSWYQQTPGQGLQFLFEYFSETQRNKGNFPGRFSGRQFSNSRSEMNVSTLELGDSALYLCASSPSWGRDTGELFFGEGSRLTVL.

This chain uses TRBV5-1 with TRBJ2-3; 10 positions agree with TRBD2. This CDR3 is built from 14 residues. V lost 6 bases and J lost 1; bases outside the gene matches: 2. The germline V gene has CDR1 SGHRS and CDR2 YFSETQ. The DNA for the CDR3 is TGCGCCAGCACTGGGACTAGCGGCACAGATACGCAGTATTTT. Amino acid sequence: CASTGTSGTDTQYF.

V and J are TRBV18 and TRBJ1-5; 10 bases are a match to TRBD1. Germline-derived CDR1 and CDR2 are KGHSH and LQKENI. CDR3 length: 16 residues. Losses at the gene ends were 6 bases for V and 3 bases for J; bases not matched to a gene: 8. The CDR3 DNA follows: TGTGCCAGCTCTCTAGCCGGGACAGGGGCCAATCAGCCCCAGCATTTT. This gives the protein CASSLAGTGANQPQHF.

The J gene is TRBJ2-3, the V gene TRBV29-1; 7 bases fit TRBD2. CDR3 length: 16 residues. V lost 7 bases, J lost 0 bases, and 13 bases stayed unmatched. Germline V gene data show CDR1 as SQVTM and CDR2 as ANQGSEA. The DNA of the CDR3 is TGCAGCGCCGCCATCAGCGGGGCCCCTAGCACAGATACGCAGTATTTT. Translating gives CSAAISGAPSTDTQYF.

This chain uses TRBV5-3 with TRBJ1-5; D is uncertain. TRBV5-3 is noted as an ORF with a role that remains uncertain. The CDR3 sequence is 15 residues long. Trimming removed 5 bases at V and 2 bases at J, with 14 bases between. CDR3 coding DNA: TGTGCCAGAAGTCGCCCCCCGGGTGGCAATCAGCCCCAGCATTTT. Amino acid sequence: CARSRPPGGNQPQHF.

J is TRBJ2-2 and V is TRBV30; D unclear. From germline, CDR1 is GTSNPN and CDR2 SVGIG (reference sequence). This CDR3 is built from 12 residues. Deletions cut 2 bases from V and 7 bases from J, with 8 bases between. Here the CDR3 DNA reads TGTGCCTGGAGTACGGAGAGCGGGGAGCTGTTTTTT. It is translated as CAWSTESGELFF.

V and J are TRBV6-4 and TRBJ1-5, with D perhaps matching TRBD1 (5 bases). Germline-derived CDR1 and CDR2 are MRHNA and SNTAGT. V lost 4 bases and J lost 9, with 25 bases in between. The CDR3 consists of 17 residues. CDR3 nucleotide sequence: TGTGCCAGCAGTGCCCCGATGTTTGGGGGGGAGTGGGGGCCCCAGCATTTT. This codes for CASSAPMFGGEWGPQHF.

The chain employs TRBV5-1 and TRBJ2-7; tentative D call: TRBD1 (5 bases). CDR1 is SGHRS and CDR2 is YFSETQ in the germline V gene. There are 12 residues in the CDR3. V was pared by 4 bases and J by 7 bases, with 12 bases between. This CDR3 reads CASSAVRAEQYF. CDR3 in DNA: TGCGCCAGCAGCGCGGTCAGGGCGGAGCAGTACTTC.

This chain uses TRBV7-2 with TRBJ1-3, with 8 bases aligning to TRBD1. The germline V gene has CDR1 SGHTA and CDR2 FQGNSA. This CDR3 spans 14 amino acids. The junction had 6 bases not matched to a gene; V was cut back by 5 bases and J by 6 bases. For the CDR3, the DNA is TGTGCCAGCAGCGTCGGACAGGGTGTAAACACCATATATTTT. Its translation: CASSVGQGVNTIYF.

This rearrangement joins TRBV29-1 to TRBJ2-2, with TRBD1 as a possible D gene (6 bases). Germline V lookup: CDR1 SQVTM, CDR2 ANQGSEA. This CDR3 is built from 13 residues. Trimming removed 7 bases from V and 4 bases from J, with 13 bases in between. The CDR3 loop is CSAHRVVTGELFF. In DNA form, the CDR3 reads TGCAGCGCCCACAGGGTTGTCACCGGGGAGCTGTTTTTT.

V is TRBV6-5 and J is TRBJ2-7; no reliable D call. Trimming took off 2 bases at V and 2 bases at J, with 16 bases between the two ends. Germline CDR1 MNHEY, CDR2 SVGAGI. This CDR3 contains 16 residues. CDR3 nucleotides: TGTGCCAGCAGTTACGCCAGTCACCTTAGCACCTACGAGCAGTACTTC. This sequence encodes CASSYASHLSTYEQYF.